A selection of T cell receptor beta chains follows, all from one sample in a study of blood T cell repertoires in COVID-19. Sequencing was performed with immunoSEQ multiplex PCR; in TCRdb, only in-frame clones are kept and a portion is missing. Here the sample spans about 300,000 clones, just over 85% being singletons. Sequencing input: PBMCs or T cells enriched from blood (not recorded which). These TCRs come from a young man who had recovered from COVID-19. CDR3s include the opening cysteine and the closing phenylalanine or tryptophan. A D gene is named only where the DNA matches it firmly. Clone sizes are given selectively: once, few, many, or a class where the clone is expanded.

>NA|TRBV11-2|NA|TRBJ2-7
CASSLRDTYEQYF
TGTGCCAGCAGCCTCCGGGACACCTACGAGCAGTACTTC
>TRBD1|TRBV5-4|few|TRBJ1-4
CASRAGTGDGKLFF
TGTGCCAGCAGGGCCGGGACAGGGGATGGAAAACTGTTTTTT
>TRBD1|TRBV7-2|NA|TRBJ2-2
CASSRDRNTGELFF
TGTGCCAGCAGTCGGGACAGAAACACCGGGGAGCTGTTTTTT
>NA|TRBV6-4|NA|TRBJ2-5
CASSPGQGGVKTQYF
TGTGCCAGCAGTCCCGGCCAGGGAGGAGTGAAGACCCAGTACTTC
>NA|TRBV5-4|NA|TRBJ2-7
CASSPGHGYPFSYEQYF
TGTGCCAGCAGCCCGGGACACGGGTATCCTTTTTCCTACGAGCAGTACTTC
>NA|TRBV6-5|NA|TRBJ1-5
CASTQGRQPQHF
TGTGCCAGCACCCAGGGAAGGCAGCCCCAGCATTTT
>NA|TRBV15|NA|TRBJ2-3
CATSRDRTLDTQYF
TGTGCCACCAGCAGAGATAGAACCTTAGATACGCAGTATTTT
>TRBD1|TRBV7-9|NA|TRBJ2-1
CASSAGQGAYNEQFF
TGTGCCAGCAGCGCGGGACAGGGGGCCTACAATGAGCAGTTCTTC
>NA|TRBV29-1|NA|TRBJ2-7
CSVGESFSYEQYF
TGCAGCGTTGGCGAGTCTTTCTCCTACGAGCAGTACTTC
>NA|TRBV27|NA|TRBJ1-4
CASSLWPRNEKLFF
TGTGCCAGCAGTTTATGGCCACGAAATGAAAAACTGTTTTTT
>TRBD2|TRBV19|NA|TRBJ2-4
CASSAGGNIQYF
TGTGCCAGCTCCGCGGGGGGGAACATTCAGTACTTC
>NA|TRBV2|NA|TRBJ1-5
CASSGQYSNQPQHF
TGTGCCAGCAGTGGACAGTATAGCAATCAGCCCCAGCATTTT
>NA|TRBV7-9|NA|TRBJ2-5
CASSTGLQETQYF
TGTGCCAGCAGCACGGGACTTCAAGAGACCCAGTACTTC
>NA|TRBV30|NA|TRBJ2-1
CAWTLAAAYNEQFF
TGTGCCTGGACCCTAGCTGCCGCCTACAATGAGCAGTTCTTC
>TRBD2|TRBV20-1|NA|TRBJ2-3
CSASFEREPLHSQYF
TGCAGTGCTAGTTTCGAGCGGGAGCCCCTCCATTCGCAGTATTTT
>TRBD2|TRBV11-2|few|TRBJ2-5
CASSSGSLAGTLQETQYF
TGTGCCAGCAGCTCCGGATCTCTAGCGGGAACCTTGCAAGAGACCCAGTACTTC
>TRBD2|TRBV5-1|NA|TRBJ2-1
CASSKSGGSNEQFF
TGCGCCAGCAGCAAGAGCGGGGGATCCAATGAGCAGTTCTTC
>NA|TRBV2|NA|TRBJ1-6
CASIPGLTYNSPLHF
TGTGCCAGCATTCCGGGATTAACCTATAATTCACCCCTCCACTTT
>TRBD1|TRBV28|NA|TRBJ1-4
CASSPGDRGSYEKLFF
TGTGCCAGCAGTCCAGGGGACAGGGGGAGCTATGAAAAACTGTTTTTT
>TRBD1|TRBV27|NA|TRBJ2-4
CASSLSMGRTGLRNIQYF
TGTGCCAGCAGTTTATCGATGGGTCGGACAGGGTTAAGAAACATTCAGTACTTC
>NA|TRBV7-8|once|TRBJ1-5
CASSLEEQGVQPQHF
TGTGCCAGCAGCTTAGAAGAGCAGGGTGTTCAGCCCCAGCATTTT
>NA|TRBV7-2|few|TRBJ1-6
CASSLMGQDYSPLHF
TGTGCCAGCAGCTTAATGGGACAAGACTATTCACCCCTCCACTTT
>NA|TRBV28|NA|TRBJ1-1
CASKEGGMNTEAFF
TGTGCCAGCAAGGAGGGGGGGATGAACACTGAAGCTTTCTTT
>NA|TRBV18|NA|TRBJ1-1
CATAGQGGANTEAFF
TGTGCCACCGCGGGGCAGGGAGGGGCGAACACTGAAGCTTTCTTT
>NA|TRBV13|NA|TRBJ1-4
CASSSGVFNEKLFF
TGTGCCAGCAGCTCCGGAGTTTTTAATGAAAAACTGTTTTTT
>NA|TRBV6-5|NA|TRBJ2-5
CASSKVHRGLETQYF
TGTGCCAGCTCAAAGGTTCACCGGGGATTGGAGACCCAGTACTTC
>TRBD1|TRBV28|NA|TRBJ2-7
CASSWTGEDYEQYF
TGTGCCAGCAGCTGGACAGGGGAAGACTACGAGCAGTACTTC
>NA|TRBV7-6|NA|TRBJ1-6
CASSSLGSPLHF
TGTGCCAGCAGCTCACTAGGGTCACCCCTCCACTTT
>NA|TRBV28|NA|TRBJ2-3
CASSPYITDTQYF
TGTGCCAGCAGCCCGTATATCACAGATACGCAGTATTTT
>NA|TRBV28|NA|TRBJ1-5
CASRSEGSSNQPQHF
TGTGCCAGCAGGTCGGAGGGATCTAGCAATCAGCCCCAGCATTTT
>NA|TRBV6-1|NA|TRBJ1-5
CASSERQGNQPQHF
TGTGCCAGCAGTGAAAGGCAGGGGAATCAGCCCCAGCATTTT
>TRBD1|TRBV19|once|TRBJ2-3
CASSIRTGTSTDTQYF
TGTGCCAGTAGTATCCGGACAGGAACTAGCACAGATACGCAGTATTTT
>TRBD2|TRBV5-8|NA|TRBJ2-3
CASSLAPLAGGTDTQYF
TGTGCCAGCAGCTTGGCTCCCCTAGCGGGGGGAACAGATACGCAGTATTTT
>NA|TRBV13|NA|TRBJ2-3
CASSKPGSDTQYF
TGTGCCAGCAGTAAACCGGGGTCAGATACGCAGTATTTT
>NA|TRBV6-5|NA|TRBJ1-4
CASSYSGRLNEKLFF
TGTGCCAGCAGTTACTCGGGCCGGCTGAATGAAAAACTGTTTTTT
>TRBD1|TRBV18|NA|TRBJ2-2
CASSPWTGPAGELFF
TGTGCCAGCTCACCCTGGACAGGACCAGCCGGGGAGCTGTTTTTT
>NA|TRBV14|NA|TRBJ1-2
CASSQAEWGFRGTNYGYTF
TGTGCCAGCAGCCAAGCCGAATGGGGCTTCAGGGGCACTAACTATGGCTACACCTTC
>NA|TRBV30|NA|TRBJ2-6
CAWSDSIANVLTF
TGTGCCTGGAGTGACTCGATAGCCAACGTCCTGACTTTC
>TRBD1|TRBV5-1|NA|TRBJ1-2
CASSVTGGDRGYTF
TGCGCCAGCAGCGTGACAGGGGGGGACCGTGGCTACACCTTC
>NA|TRBV25-1|NA|TRBJ2-7
CARYRAPCEQYF
TGTGCCAGATACAGGGCTCCGTGCGAGCAGTACTTC
>TRBD1|TRBV2|NA|TRBJ1-6
CASSVQGAESPLHF
TGTGCCAGCAGTGTACAGGGGGCGGAATCACCCCTCCACTTT
>NA|TRBV18|NA|TRBJ1-4
CASSPRQENEKLFF
TGTGCCAGCTCACCTAGACAGGAGAATGAAAAACTGTTTTTT
>TRBD2|TRBV7-2|NA|TRBJ2-7
CASSSWRTSVGEQYF
TGTGCCAGCAGCTCTTGGCGGACTAGCGTAGGAGAGCAGTACTTC
>TRBD1|TRBV19|NA|TRBJ1-5
CASSITHVRGPDQPQHF
TGTGCCAGTAGTATAACCCATGTCAGGGGGCCAGATCAGCCCCAGCATTTT
>TRBD1|TRBV6-5|NA|TRBJ1-1
CAGTRTGMNTEAFF
TGTGCCGGCACTCGGACAGGGATGAACACTGAAGCTTTCTTT
>TRBD1|TRBV29-1|NA|TRBJ1-2
CSVVVGTGGKGGYTF
TGCAGCGTTGTCGTCGGGACAGGGGGGAAGGGTGGCTACACCTTC
>NA|TRBV5-1|NA|TRBJ2-3
CASSFPRESTDTQYF
TGCGCCAGCAGCTTCCCCAGGGAAAGCACAGATACGCAGTATTTT
>NA|TRBV29-1|NA|TRBJ1-2
CSVEEVARINYGYTF
TGCAGCGTTGAAGAAGTGGCCCGAATTAACTATGGCTACACCTTC
>NA|TRBV29-1|NA|TRBJ2-2
CSVQSDSYTGELFF
TGCAGCGTCCAATCGGACAGCTACACCGGGGAGCTGTTTTTT
>NA|TRBV3-1/TRBV3-2|NA|TRBJ2-1
CASSQDPAGPGSYNEQFF
TGTGCCAGCAGCCAAGATCCGGCTGGGCCCGGCTCCTACAATGAGCAGTTCTTC
>TRBD2|TRBV7-7|once|TRBJ2-7
CASSLSGRADEQYF
TGTGCTAGCAGCTTAAGCGGGAGGGCCGACGAGCAGTACTTC
>NA|TRBV7-9|NA|TRBJ2-7
CASSLMAGVYEQYF
TGTGCCAGCAGCTTAATGGCAGGGGTGTACGAGCAGTACTTC
>NA|TRBV25-1|NA|TRBJ2-2
CASSGTSGTLTNTGELFF
TGTGCCAGCAGCGGAACCTCCGGGACACTCACGAACACCGGGGAGCTGTTTTTT
>NA|TRBV12-3/TRBV12-4|few|TRBJ2-1
CASSSLNEQFF
TGTGCCAGCAGTTCGTTGAATGAGCAGTTCTTC
>TRBD1|TRBV7-2|few|TRBJ1-6
CASSLVAGTDGVPLHF
TGTGCCAGCAGCTTAGTAGCGGGGACAGATGGAGTACCCCTCCACTTT
>NA|TRBV11-3|NA|TRBJ2-3
CASSHGATVPDTQYF
TGTGCCAGCAGCCATGGGGCCACAGTCCCAGATACGCAGTATTTT
>TRBD1|TRBV28|NA|TRBJ1-5
CASSSQADRVINQPQHF
TGTGCCAGCAGTTCCCAAGCGGACAGGGTAATAAATCAGCCCCAGCATTTT
>NA|TRBV19|NA|TRBJ2-5
CASSRGDYQETQYF
TGTGCCAGTAGTCGCGGGGATTACCAAGAGACCCAGTACTTC
>TRBD1|TRBV24-1|NA|TRBJ2-1
CATSDPRPGGRNEQFF
TGTGCCACCAGTGATCCTCGTCCAGGGGGAAGAAATGAGCAGTTCTTC